This record covers a single T cell receptor beta chain. V dropped 5 bases and J dropped 3 bases, with 10 bases sitting between them. Germline loops: CDR1 SNHLY, CDR2 FYNNEI. CDR3 length: 14 amino acids. This record belongs to a study of shared clonotypes between healthy human individuals. The genomic DNA of each subset was split evenly across several immunoSEQ plates. Sequencing used immunoSEQ multiplex PCR; TCRdb keeps in-frame clones, though not all of them. The repertoire holds around 1,100,000 clones, with roughly 77% as singletons. The TCR comes from a man younger than 35 in good health. Some clones in this sample may be carry-over from other donors' samples. This rearrangement joins TRBV2 to TRBJ2-2; D might be TRBD2 (5 bases). Sequences were obtained from memory CD4+ T cells from PBMCs. The subset here: CD45RA-negative fraction. CDR3: CASSLLLDTGELFF. CDR3 in DNA: TGTGCCAGCAGTCTCCTACTAGACACCGGGGAGCTGTTTTTT.